The 23 T cell receptor beta chains given below trace back to one sample, sequenced in a study of blood T cells in healthy people across ages. A second roughly 6 to 11 cycle PCR used barcoded and J-beta primers. TCRdb reprocessed the 5' RACE reads via MiXCR and lists one record per CDR3 protein. The sample yields about 1.8 million distinct CDR3 sequences, less than 50% seen once. Sequencing was carried out using blood. Every receptor here comes from a woman aged 40 to 55 in good health.

This chain connects TRBV3-1 to TRBJ2-1; 8 bases match TRBD2. Germline V CDR1 and CDR2: LGHDT, YNNKEL (reference sequence). The CDR3 consists of 15 residues. Unmatched junction bases numbered 5, after V lost 3 bases and J lost 4 bases. Written as DNA, the CDR3 is TGTGCCAGCAGCCAGGAAGCGGGGGCGTACAATGAGCAGTTCTTC. Translated: CASSQEAGAYNEQFF.

This clonotype was recorded a few times. The rearrangement uses TRBV28 and TRBJ2-1; D unresolved. Trimming took 4 bases from V and 4 from J, leaving 11 bases between them. Per germline, CDR1 MDHEN and CDR2 SYDVKM. The CDR3 spans 14 residues. The DNA of the CDR3 is TGTGCCAGCAGTTGGGGTTTCGGGTACAATGAGCAGTTCTTC. As protein: CASSWGFGYNEQFF.

This clonotype was seen a single time. The junction does not match germline at one end; this may be a read error. The chain recombines TRBV5-1 with TRBJ2-3; 8 positions agree with TRBD1. CDR1 is SGHRS, CDR2 YFSETQ, per germline. This CDR3 contains 15 residues. The CDR3 region is CASSPGTGPTETQYF. The CDR3 DNA follows: TGCGCCAGCAGCCCCGGGACAGGTCCCACAGAGACGCAGTATTTT.

The genes are TRBV7-6 and TRBJ2-1, with D perhaps TRBD2 (6 bases). Between the trimmed V and J ends, which lost 4 bases and 2 bases, there was a span of 18 bases. Per the germline V gene, CDR1 is SGHVS and CDR2 is FNYEAQ. CDR3 length: 17 residues. The CDR3 spells CASSSKEGSRTYNEQFF. The CDR3, as DNA: TGTGCCAGCAGCTCGAAGGAGGGTAGCAGGACCTACAATGAGCAGTTCTTC.

The gene calls are TRBV15 and TRBJ2-1, with D perhaps being TRBD1 or TRBD2 (5 bases each). V dropped 4 bases and J dropped 8 bases, with 18 bases sitting between them. Germline CDR1 is LNHNV and CDR2 is YYDKDF (reference sequence). The CDR3 covers 15 residues. The CDR3 DNA reads as TGTGCCACCAGCACCCGGGACGGTGATAGGGATGAGCAGTTCTTC. Translating it yields CATSTRDGDRDEQFF.

This clonotype was detected many times. The rearrangement links TRBV7-2 to TRBJ2-7; perhaps TRBD1 as D (6 bases). Trimming removed 3 bases at V and 4 bases at J, with 10 bases between. This CDR3 spans 13 amino acids. Germline values: CDR1 SGHTA, CDR2 FQGNSA. The CDR3 reads CASSFGQIYEQYF. CDR3 sequence (DNA): TGTGCCAGCAGCTTCGGACAGATATACGAGCAGTACTTC.

V is TRBV6-6 and J is TRBJ2-7; no clear D. The germline V gene encodes CDR1 MNHNY and CDR2 SVGAGI (reference sequence). This CDR3 spans 12 amino acids. V lost 2 bases and J 6 bases, leaving 8 bases between the germline ends. The CDR3 spells CASSYDRFEQYF. The CDR3 coding sequence is TGTGCCAGCAGTTACGATCGTTTCGAGCAGTACTTC.

In this sample, this clonotype turned up a few times. This rearrangement joins TRBV4-1 to TRBJ2-3; D uncertain. From germline, CDR1 is MGHRA and CDR2 YSYEKL. The CDR3 is 14 residues long. Trimming removed 2 bases from V and 2 bases from J, with 8 bases in between. The CDR3 loop is CASSQFETTDTQYF. CDR3 DNA sequence: TGCGCCAGCAGCCAATTTGAGACCACAGATACGCAGTATTTT.

This clonotype was picked up one time. The CDR3, as DNA: TGTGCCAGCAGTTTCCCAGGGGCGGTTACTGAAGCTTTCTTT. Amino acids: CASSFPGAVTEAFF. This chain joins TRBV28 and TRBJ1-1; D may be TRBD1 (6 bases). CDR1 and CDR2 (germline): MDHEN, SYDVKM. With 3 bases removed from V and 5 bases from J, the gap between germline ends came to 13 bases. The length of the CDR3 is 14 residues.

This clonotype was found a few times. V is TRBV27 and J is TRBJ2-4, with TRBD2 matching over 7 bases. V dropped 5 bases and J dropped 3; count of bases not matched to a gene: 7. Germline V gives CDR1 MNHEY, CDR2 SMNVEV (reference sequence). This CDR3 spans 15 amino acids. The CDR3 DNA reads as TGTGCCAGCAGTCCCGGACCGGGGGGCAAAAACATTCAGTACTTC. Translation: CASSPGPGGKNIQYF.

This clonotype was counted only a few times. The rearrangement links TRBV3-1 to TRBJ2-7; perhaps TRBD1 as D (6 bases). This CDR3 has 13 amino acids. The germline V and J ends were trimmed by 4 bases and 5 bases, with 12 bases remaining between them. The V gene's germline CDR1 is LGHDT and CDR2 YNNKEL (reference sequence). DNA for the CDR3: TGTGCCAGCAGCCCTGGACAGACCAACGAGCAGTACTTC. The encoded protein is CASSPGQTNEQYF.

This clonotype was found a few times. The rearrangement links TRBV28 to TRBJ2-1; the match to TRBD1 covers 7 bases. The V and J ends lost 5 bases and 0 bases, in that order; junction bases with no gene match: 7. Germline assignment: CDR1 MDHEN and CDR2 SYDVKM. The CDR3 runs 16 residues. In DNA, the CDR3 is TGTGCCAGCAGTACCACGGGACAGTTCTCCTACAATGAGCAGTTCTTC. As protein: CASSTTGQFSYNEQFF.

The J gene is TRBJ2-5, the V gene TRBV20-1, with D perhaps given as TRBD1 or TRBD2 (6 bases each). V lost 6 bases and J 5 bases, leaving 16 bases between the germline ends. This CDR3 has 13 amino acids. Germline V gene data show CDR1 as DFQATT and CDR2 as SNEGSKA (reference sequence). CDR3 sequence reads: CSASLQGRETQYF. CDR3 DNA: TGCAGTGCCTCCCTTCAGGGGAGGGAGACCCAGTACTTC.

This clonotype was counted between two and nine times. V is TRBV28 and J is TRBJ2-7; 7 positions match TRBD2. Trimming cost V 5 bases and J 0 bases; bases outside gene matches: 7. The CDR3 is made up of 15 amino acids. The V gene's germline CDR1 is MDHEN and CDR2 SYDVKM. DNA of the CDR3: TGTGCCAGCAGTGGGATGGGGGGGAACTCCTACGAGCAGTACTTC. Its protein product is CASSGMGGNSYEQYF.

This clonotype appeared a few times. The chain links TRBV24-1 to TRBJ2-3, with D perhaps TRBD2 (6 bases). Trimming pared 3 bases from V and 4 bases from J, leaving 16 bases between. Germline loops: CDR1 KGHDR, CDR2 SFDVKD. This CDR3 is built from 16 residues. The CDR3: CATSDPGLQGADTQYF. Written as DNA, the CDR3 is TGTGCCACCAGTGATCCGGGACTCCAAGGGGCAGATACGCAGTATTTT.

The chain recombines TRBV7-9 with TRBJ2-1, with TRBD2 as a possible D gene (6 bases). V gave up 5 bases and J gave up 8 bases, with 10 bases separating them. The CDR3 totals 12 residues. Germline assignment: CDR1 SEHNR and CDR2 FQNEAQ (reference sequence). CDR3 region: CASSRGIHEQFF. The CDR3, as DNA: TGTGCCAGCAGCCGCGGGATACATGAGCAGTTCTTC.

This chain uses TRBV4-1 with TRBJ2-3, with TRBD2 matching over 9 bases. Germline V gives CDR1 MGHRA, CDR2 YSYEKL. The junction had 9 bases not matched to a gene; V was cut back by 0 bases and J by 2 bases. The CDR3 consists of 18 residues. The CDR3 DNA is TGCGCCAGCAGCCAAGATGGGACCAGCGGGGGGCTCACAGATACGCAGTATTTT. Its translation is CASSQDGTSGGLTDTQYF.

This clonotype was counted a single time. Just one base apart from a much larger clone, this may be a read error. The chain employs TRBV7-9 and TRBJ2-7; tentatively, D is TRBD1 (6 bases). The DNA end favors TRBJ2-5, so the J call may be wrong. The CDR3 is made up of 15 amino acids. CDR1 and CDR2 (germline): SEHNR, FQNEAQ (reference sequence). CDR3 sequence: CASSTRGRGSETQYF. The CDR3, as DNA: TGTGCCAGCAGCACGAGGGGCAGGGGATCGGAGACCCAGTACTTC.

The chain recombines TRBV6-2 or TRBV6-3 with TRBJ2-7, with D unclear. The CDR3 sequence is 12 residues long. Trimming pared 3 bases from V and 11 bases from J, leaving 14 bases between. The germline CDR1 and CDR2 sequences are MNHEY and SVGEGT. DNA of the CDR3: TGTGCCAGCAGTTATCAACAGACGGAGAAGTACTTC. Translating gives CASSYQQTEKYF.

A few counts support this clonotype. J is TRBJ2-7 and V is TRBV27; TRBD1 or TRBD2 may be the D gene (5 bases each). Germline V gives CDR1 MNHEY, CDR2 SMNVEV (reference sequence). This CDR3 comprises 12 residues. V dropped 6 bases and J dropped 6 bases, with 12 bases sitting between them. DNA of the CDR3: TGTGCCAGCAGCCAACGAGGGGTCGAGCAGTACTTC. The encoded protein is CASSQRGVEQYF.

This chain links TRBV6-2 or TRBV6-3 with TRBJ2-1; 16 bases match TRBD2. With 6 bases clipped from V and 7 bases from J, the junction kept 9 bases outside the gene matches. Germline CDR1 MNHEY, CDR2 SVGEGT. The CDR3 loop spans 17 amino acids. The CDR3 sequence: CASSSTGTSGGENEQFF. DNA for the CDR3: TGTGCCAGCAGCTCAACCGGGACTAGCGGGGGGGAAAATGAGCAGTTCTTC.

This rearrangement joins TRBV6-2 or TRBV6-3 to TRBJ2-1; 7 bases are shared with TRBD1. V trimming: 6 bases; J trimming: 8 bases; junction bases outside the gene matches: 13. This CDR3 spans 15 amino acids. Germline CDR1 is MNHEY and CDR2 is SVGEGT. The CDR3 region is CASRFYRGGGHEQFF. Written as DNA, the CDR3 is TGTGCCAGCAGATTTTACAGGGGTGGGGGCCATGAGCAGTTCTTC.

This chain connects TRBV7-2 to TRBJ2-2, with a tentative D call TRBD1 (6 bases). This CDR3 is built from 16 residues. Trimming shortened V by 1 base and J by 0 bases, and 9 bases separated the two germline ends. CDR1 SGHTA and CDR2 FQGNSA come from the germline V gene. This chain's CDR3 is CASSLVSGANTGELFF. CDR3 DNA: TGTGCCAGCAGCTTAGTGTCAGGGGCGAACACCGGGGAGCTGTTTTTT.